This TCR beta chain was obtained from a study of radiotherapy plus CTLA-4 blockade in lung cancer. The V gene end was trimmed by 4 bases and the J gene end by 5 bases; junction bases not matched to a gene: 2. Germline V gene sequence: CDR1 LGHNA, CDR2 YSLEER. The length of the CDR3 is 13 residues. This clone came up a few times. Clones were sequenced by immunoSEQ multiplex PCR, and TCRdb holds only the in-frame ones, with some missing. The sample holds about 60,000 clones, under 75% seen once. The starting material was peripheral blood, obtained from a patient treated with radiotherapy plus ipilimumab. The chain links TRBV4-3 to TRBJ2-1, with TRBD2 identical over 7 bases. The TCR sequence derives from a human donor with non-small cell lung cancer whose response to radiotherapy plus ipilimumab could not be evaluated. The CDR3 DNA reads TGCGCCAGCAGCCGGGACTACAACAATGAGCAGTTCTTC. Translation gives CASSRDYNNEQFF.